This TCR beta chain was identified during a study of identical twins. cDNA carried unique molecular identifiers, and a universal primer site was added by template switching. In TCRdb, the 5' RACE reads were re-called with MiXCR into one record per CDR3 protein. The data contain roughly 250,000 distinct CDR3 sequences, roughly 13% of them seen just once; the ten biggest clones take up 7% to 9.5%. In this sample, this clonotype turned up a few times. The target antigen is unknown. Germline CDR1 LGHNA, CDR2 YNFKEQ. J gave up 2 bases and V 1 base, and 13 bases lay outside the gene matches. The CDR3 length is 21 residues. The study, taken as a whole, reports: The study based its conclusions on cross-sectional statistical analysis and did not follow the same donors. Invariant T cells like MAIT and iNKT could partly confound the zero-insertion analyses.

V usage is TRBV4-2 and J usage is TRBJ2-3; 15 bases match TRBD2. The origin of this receptor is a young woman in good health. Sequenced input: memory (CD45RO+) T cells sorted from blood. CDR3 bases: TGTGCCAGCAGCCAAGGCATCCCACGGACTAGCGGGGGGGTACCCACAGATACGCAGTATTTT. This codes for CASSQGIPRTSGGVPTDTQYF.